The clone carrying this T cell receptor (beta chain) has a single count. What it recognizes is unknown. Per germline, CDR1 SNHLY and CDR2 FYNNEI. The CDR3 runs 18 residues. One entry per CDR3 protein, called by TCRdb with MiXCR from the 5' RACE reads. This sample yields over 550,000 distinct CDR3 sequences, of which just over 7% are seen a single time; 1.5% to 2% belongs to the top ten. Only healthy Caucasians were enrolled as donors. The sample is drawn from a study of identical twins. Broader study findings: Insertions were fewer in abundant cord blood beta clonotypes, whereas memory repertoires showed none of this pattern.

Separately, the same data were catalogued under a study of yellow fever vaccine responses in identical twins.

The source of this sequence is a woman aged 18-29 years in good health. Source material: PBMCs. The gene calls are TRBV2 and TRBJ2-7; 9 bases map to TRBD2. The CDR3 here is CTCCLRAGGPLGNYEQYF. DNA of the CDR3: TGTACCTGCTGTTTACGGGCGGGAGGGCCCCTTGGGAACTACGAGCAGTACTTC.